This TCR beta chain was retrieved from a study of blood T cell repertoires in COVID-19. Germline V lookup: CDR1 MNHEY, CDR2 SMNVEV (reference sequence). V shed 4 bases and J 3 bases; nucleotides not matched to a gene: 14. This CDR3 region has 17 residues. The method was immunoSEQ multiplex PCR; TCRdb's version includes in-frame clones alone and lacks a portion of them. The sample carries approximately 180,000 clones, 89% recorded once. The chain has TRBV27 and TRBJ2-7; 8 nucleotides agree with TRBD2. This clonotype originated in a woman in her thirties or forties with acute COVID-19. The sequencing sample was made of PBMCs or T cells enriched from blood (not recorded which). CDR3 DNA sequence: TGTGCCAGCAGTTCCGTCCCGGGACTAGTTGGGGACTACGAGCAGTACTTC. It is translated as CASSSVPGLVGDYEQYF.